This TCR beta chain derives from a study of tumor-infiltrating lymphocytes in primary liver carcinoma. Study-level information: The cohort consisted of patients whose primary liver carcinoma was surgically resected. General study results and limits: Compared with blood, tumor repertoires held significantly more in their top 250 clones.

RNA was extracted from whole blood without cell sorting, alongside germline DNA. Preoperatively, peripheral blood was drawn, approximately 4.4 milliliters in total. The authors made TCR beta cDNA from roughly 480 ng total RNA with a constant-region primer. Three rounds of nested multiplex PCR with slightly modified ARM-PCR produced TCR beta libraries. TRBV1-TRBV30 forward primers paired with a C-beta reverse primer were used in the first two PCR rounds, which ran roughly 9 cycles each. TCRdb used MiXCR to reprocess the multiplex PCR reads, holding one entry per CDR3 protein. The table records 330,000 or so distinct CDR3 sequences, approximately 64% of them present only once. This clonotype was observed many times. Its antigen is as yet unknown. This CDR3 is built from 13 residues. Per germline, CDR1 SQVTM and CDR2 ANQGSEA. Trimming left V 8 bases short and J 5 bases short, with 16 bases between.

Sequencing was performed on peripheral blood. The receptor was isolated from a man aged 35-49 years with primary liver carcinoma and hepatitis B virus infection. The chain employs TRBV29-1 and TRBJ2-1; D remains unclear. CDR3 loop: CSYEDSLHNEQFF. CDR3 bases: TGCAGCTATGAAGACTCGCTTCACAATGAGCAGTTCTTC.